A single sample gave rise to the 30 T cell receptor beta chains below, sequenced in a study of blood T cells in healthy people across ages. A second 7 to 11 cycle PCR used barcoded and J-beta primers. TCRdb re-derived calls from the 5' RACE reads in MiXCR, one entry per CDR3 protein. Seen here are 450,000 to 700,000 distinct CDR3 sequences, 27% observed once, and the top ten hold 18%. Sequences were obtained from blood. The receptors here all came from a woman between 65 and 79 years old in good health.

The rearrangement links TRBV2 to TRBJ1-1, with 7 bases identical to TRBD1. Losses at the gene ends were 2 bases for V and 0 bases for J; bases not matched to a gene: 9. Germline values: CDR1 SNHLY, CDR2 FYNNEI. CDR3 length: 17 amino acids. The CDR3 spells CASSEWGGTDMNTEAFF. The CDR3 DNA reads TGTGCCAGCAGTGAATGGGGAGGGACAGACATGAACACTGAAGCTTTCTTT.

The table lists this clonotype with a few counts. The chain recombines TRBV7-9 with TRBJ1-1; D remains unclear. Germline V gene sequence: CDR1 SEHNR, CDR2 FQNEAQ (reference sequence). The CDR3 spans 13 residues. The V end lost 6 bases, the J end lost 1 base, and 9 bases lay between the germline ends. The CDR3 coding sequence is TGTGCCAGCAGTCCAGATGAGAACACTGAAGCTTTCTTT. Protein: CASSPDENTEAFF. The variable domain in full, completed from reference TRBV7-9 and TRBJ1-1, reads DTGVSQNPRHKITKRGQNVTFRCDPISEHNRLYWYRQTLGQGPEFLTYFQNEAQLEKSRLLSDRFSAERPKGSFSTLEIQRTEQGDSAMYLCASSPDENTEAFFGQGTRLTVV.

This chain links TRBV6-6 with TRBJ1-2, with 7 bases aligning to TRBD1. Trimming removed 11 bases from V and 4 bases from J; junction bases left unmatched: 4. CDR3 length equals 11 residues. Germline assignment: CDR1 MNHNY and CDR2 SVGAGI (reference sequence). In DNA form, the CDR3 reads TGTGCCGGCCAGGGGGGCTATGGCTACACCTTC. It yields the protein CAGQGGYGYTF.

This clonotype showed up just a few times. Mismatch with germline at one junction end may stem from a read error. V gene TRBV2 combines with J gene TRBJ2-1; 8 bases map to TRBD1. The J call may be faulty, since TRBJ2-5 better matches the DNA end. Germline lookup yields CDR1 SNHLY and CDR2 FYNNEI. The CDR3 length is 14 residues. The CDR3 region has the DNA TGTGCCGGCAGCCCACAGGGGGTCTGGGAGACCCAGTACTTC. This encodes CAGSPQGVWETQYF.

This chain connects TRBV29-1 to TRBJ1-2; 7 bases map to TRBD1. With 1 base clipped from V and 5 bases from J, the junction kept 13 bases outside the gene matches. Germline V CDR1 and CDR2: SQVTM, ANQGSEA. This CDR3 is built from 16 residues. CDR3 coding DNA: TGCAGCGTTGAAGCCAACCCCGGGACAGTTAGGTATGGCTACACCTTC. This codes for CSVEANPGTVRYGYTF. Based on the CDR3 plus reference TRBV29-1 and TRBJ1-2, the full variable domain is SAVISQKPSRDICQRGTSLTIQCQVDSQVTMMFWYRQQPGQSLTLIATANQGSEATYESGFVIDKFPISRPNLTFSTLTVSNMSPEDSSIYLCSVEANPGTVRYGYTFGSGTRLTVV.

At least ten counts were recorded for this clonotype. The CDR3 region is CASSSGRGTDTQYF. Written as DNA, the CDR3 is TGTGCCAGCAGTTCGGGACGGGGCACAGATACGCAGTATTTT. The chain combines TRBV6-2 or TRBV6-3 with TRBJ2-3; the D gene could be TRBD1 or TRBD2 (5 bases each). Looked up from germline, CDR1 is MNHEY and CDR2 is SVGEGT. V lost 4 bases, J lost 1 base, and 9 bases lay in between. CDR3 size: 14 residues.

A remark on this clonotype: One junction end disagrees with the germline gene, perhaps due to a read error. The genes are TRBV20-1 and TRBJ2-1, with D unresolved. Germline V lookup: CDR1 DFQATT, CDR2 SNEGSKA (reference sequence). CDR3 length equals 11 residues. The CDR3 loop is CSVAKDNGQFF. The CDR3 nucleotides are TGCAGTGTTGCGAAAGACAATGGGCAGTTCTTC.

This chain joins TRBV7-2 and TRBJ1-2; no reliable D call. Trimming shortened V by 5 bases and J by 10 bases, and 14 bases separated the two germline ends. From germline, CDR1 is SGHTA and CDR2 FQGNSA. This CDR3 has 12 amino acids. CDR3 amino acids: CASSPAGPYYTF. CDR3 sequence (DNA): TGTGCCAGCAGCCCGGCAGGCCCCTACTACACCTTC.

V gene TRBV6-6 combines with J gene TRBJ2-3, with 7 bases aligning to TRBD2. The CDR3 is made up of 15 amino acids. CDR1 and CDR2 from the germline V gene are MNHNY and SVGAGI (reference sequence). The V and J ends lost 8 bases and 3 bases, in that order; junction bases with no gene match: 11. This chain's CDR3 is CASGSQAGVTDTQYF. In DNA form, the CDR3 reads TGTGCCAGCGGATCCCAGGCGGGGGTAACAGATACGCAGTATTTT.

The chain employs TRBV7-8 and TRBJ1-2, with unresolved D. Germline values: CDR1 SGHVS, CDR2 FQNEAQ. V was shortened by 2 bases and J by 2 bases, with 6 bases between the two germline ends. This CDR3 has 13 amino acids. The CDR3 bases are TGTGCCAGCAGCTTACTTATGAACTATGGCTACACCTTC. Amino acids: CASSLLMNYGYTF.

This clonotype was counted only a few times. The gene calls are TRBV29-1 and TRBJ2-1, with 11 bases identical to TRBD1. The J call could be wrong; TRBJ2-7 is a better fit for the DNA end. CDR3 length: 15 amino acids. The germline CDR1 and CDR2 sequences are SQVTM and ANQGSEA. The CDR3 DNA reads as TGCAGCGCAAGACGACCTGGGACAGGGGGACGCGAGCAGTACTTC. It translates to CSARRPGTGGREQYF.

This clonotype appeared a few times. The chain combines TRBV5-1 with TRBJ1-1; 12 bases are a match to TRBD1. Trimming at V came to 4 bases and at J to 3 bases, leaving 10 bases not matched to a gene. CDR1 SGHRS and CDR2 YFSETQ come from the germline V gene. The CDR3 spans 17 residues. This CDR3 is CASSPGTGGFMYTEAFF. The CDR3 coding sequence is TGCGCCAGCAGCCCGGGGACAGGGGGCTTCATGTACACTGAAGCTTTCTTT.

V usage is TRBV24-1 and J usage is TRBJ2-5; D ambiguous. The end of the DNA is better explained by TRBJ2-7, so the J call may be wrong. In germline, CDR1 is KGHDR, CDR2 SFDVKD. This CDR3 spans 14 amino acids. The CDR3 loop reads CATSDPGFSYEQYF. The CDR3 DNA follows: TGTGCCACCAGTGACCCTGGATTTTCCTACGAGCAGTACTTC.

The chain carries TRBV30 and TRBJ1-1, with D unresolved. Trimming left V 2 bases short and J 1 base short, with 5 bases between. CDR1 and CDR2 from the germline V gene are GTSNPN and SVGIG (reference sequence). This CDR3 has 12 residues. CDR3 coding DNA: TGTGCCTGGAGTCTAACGAACACTGAAGCTTTCTTT. As protein: CAWSLTNTEAFF.

The gene calls are TRBV4-3 and TRBJ1-2; TRBD1 might be the D (5 bases). V lost 0 bases and J 2 bases, leaving 13 bases between the germline ends. The CDR3 loop spans 16 amino acids. Germline CDR1 LGHNA, CDR2 YSLEER. The CDR3 sequence: CASSQDRGLLNYGYTF. In nucleotides, the CDR3 is TGCGCCAGCAGCCAAGATAGGGGACTCTTGAACTATGGCTACACCTTC.

This clonotype showed up just a few times. This sequence joins TRBV5-1 and TRBJ2-5; D is possibly TRBD1 or TRBD2 (5 bases each). The V end was cut by 3 bases, the J end by 6 bases, with 12 bases between. Germline lookup yields CDR1 SGHRS and CDR2 YFSETQ. This CDR3 contains 13 residues. CDR3 protein: CASSSGTEQTQYF. The CDR3 DNA reads as TGCGCCAGCAGCTCGGGGACCGAGCAGACCCAGTACTTC.

The J gene is TRBJ1-2, the V gene TRBV6-6, with D perhaps TRBD1 (6 bases). The germline V gene encodes CDR1 MNHNY and CDR2 SVGAGI (reference sequence). The CDR3 extends over 15 amino acids. V was clipped by 2 bases and J by 4 bases, with 14 bases between them. In nucleotides, the CDR3 is TGTGCCAGCAGTTACGGTGGGGGGCGCAGCTATGGCTACACCTTC. Its translation: CASSYGGGRSYGYTF.

This clonotype was seen only a few times. The chain carries TRBV29-1 and TRBJ1-4, with D uncertain. The V and J ends lost 0 bases and 8 bases respectively, with 10 bases between them. CDR1 and CDR2 (germline): SQVTM, ANQGSEA. The CDR3 consists of 13 residues. CDR3 residues: CSVEDTGREKLFF. CDR3 DNA: TGCAGCGTTGAAGATACGGGCCGCGAAAAACTGTTTTTT.

The genes are TRBV7-2 and TRBJ2-7; 7 bases line up with TRBD1. V was pared by 4 bases and J by 4 bases, with 10 bases of the junction left unmatched. Germline CDR1 is SGHTA and CDR2 is FQGNSA. The CDR3 totals 15 residues. The CDR3 spells CASSSSGQSKYEQYF. The CDR3 region has the DNA TGTGCCAGCAGCTCCTCGGGACAGAGTAAATACGAGCAGTACTTC.

This sequence joins TRBV5-1 and TRBJ2-3; tentative D call: TRBD1 (6 bases). Germline V gene data show CDR1 as SGHRS and CDR2 as YFSETQ. CDR3 length: 15 amino acids. With 1 base removed from V and 0 bases from J, the gap between germline ends came to 9 bases. For the CDR3, the DNA is TGCGCCAGCAGCTTGACAGGGCCCAGCACAGATACGCAGTATTTT. It is translated as CASSLTGPSTDTQYF.

In DNA form, the CDR3 reads TGTGCCAGCAGTTTAGACAGGGGGCAATACGAGCAGTACTTC. Translating it yields CASSLDRGQYEQYF. This sequence joins TRBV12-3 or TRBV12-4 and TRBJ2-7, with TRBD1 identical over 9 bases. The CDR3 is 14 amino acids. The V and J ends lost 1 base and 4 bases, in that order; junction bases with no gene match: 2.

This clonotype occurred once. This chain connects TRBV7-3 to TRBJ2-2; a weak D match, TRBD2 (5 bases). Germline V gene sequence: CDR1 SGHTA, CDR2 FQGTGA. V lost 5 bases, J lost 4 bases, and 14 bases lay in between. The CDR3 contains 15 residues. CDR3 in amino acids: CASSSKPRGTGELFF. CDR3 sequence (DNA): TGTGCCAGCAGCAGTAAGCCCCGGGGCACCGGGGAGCTGTTTTTT. The complete variable domain, with remaining parts taken from reference TRBV7-3 and TRBJ2-2, reads GAGVSQTPSNKVTEKGKYVELRCDPISGHTALYWYRQSLGQGPEFLIYFQGTGAADDSGLPNDRFFAVRPEGSVSTLKIQRTERGDSAVYLCASSSKPRGTGELFFGEGSRLTVL.

V and J are TRBV5-5 and TRBJ2-5, with TRBD2 matching 9 bases. The length of the CDR3 is 15 residues. CDR1 is SGHKS and CDR2 is YYEKEE in the germline V gene (reference sequence). Unmatched junction bases numbered 5, after V lost 2 bases and J lost 3 bases. CDR3 bases: TGTGCCAGCAGCTTTGGCAGCGGGGGGAAAGAGACCCAGTACTTC. Its protein is CASSFGSGGKETQYF.

The chain couples TRBV5-1 to TRBJ2-1; tentative D call: TRBD2 (5 bases). Germline V CDR1 and CDR2: SGHRS, YFSETQ. Trimming stripped 2 bases from V and 5 bases from J, with 17 bases between. The CDR3 totals 16 residues. In DNA, the CDR3 is TGCGCCAGCAGCTTAGATCCTAGTACTAGGAACAATGAGCAGTTCTTC. It translates to CASSLDPSTRNNEQFF.

This chain links TRBV5-1 with TRBJ2-1, with 9 bases lining up with TRBD2. There are 16 residues in the CDR3. Unmatched junction bases numbered 5, after V lost 0 bases and J lost 4 bases. Germline lookup yields CDR1 SGHRS and CDR2 YFSETQ. For the CDR3, the DNA is TGCGCCAGCAGCTTGGCAAGCGGGGGGCTTTACAATGAGCAGTTCTTC. It yields the protein CASSLASGGLYNEQFF.

The gene calls are TRBV19 and TRBJ1-4; 7 nucleotides agree with TRBD1. The germline gives CDR1 LNHDA, CDR2 SQIVND (reference sequence). This CDR3 comprises 14 residues. Trimming at V came to 1 base and at J to 5 bases, leaving 1 base not matched to a gene. CDR3 nucleotides: TGTGCCAGTAGTATAGCCAGGGGGAATGAAAAACTGTTTTTT. It is translated as CASSIARGNEKLFF.

This clonotype was seen a few times. The chain has TRBV7-2 and TRBJ2-7, with D hard to call. V lost 6 bases to trimming and J lost 6 bases, with 18 bases between them. The CDR3 spans 14 residues. In germline, CDR1 is SGHTA, CDR2 FQGNSA. CDR3 coding DNA: TGTGCCAGCAGGTCTACCTCCAGTTTCCCCGAGCAGTACTTC. It is translated as CASRSTSSFPEQYF.

The chain combines TRBV7-9 with TRBJ1-1, with D possibly TRBD1 on 6 matching bases. The germline CDR1 and CDR2 sequences are SEHNR and FQNEAQ (reference sequence). CDR3 size: 13 residues. V shed 7 bases and J shed 2 bases, with 11 bases lying between them. CDR3 nucleotides: TGTGCCAGCATCAAACAGGGTAACACTGAAGCTTTCTTT. It specifies CASIKQGNTEAFF.

This clonotype was counted a single time. J is TRBJ1-1 and V is TRBV12-5; D gene uncertain. Germline CDR1 is LGHNT and CDR2 is FRNRAP. The V gene lost 4 bases and the J gene lost 7 bases, with 10 bases spanning the gap. There are 12 residues in the CDR3. The CDR3 bases are TGTGCTAGTGGTTGGGGTGTAGGTGAAGCTTTCTTT. Protein product: CASGWGVGEAFF. Looking up the rest from reference TRBV12-5 and TRBJ1-1 gives the full variable domain: DARVTQTPRHKVTEMGQEVTMRCQPILGHNTVFWYRQTMMQGLELLAYFRNRAPLDDSGMPKDRFSAEMPDATLATLKIQPSEPRDSAVYFCASGWGVGEAFFGQGTRLTVV.

A few counts support this clonotype. The CDR3 DNA reads as TGCGCCAGCAGCCAAGAAGGCAGTTTTTACGAGCAGTACTTC. It yields the protein CASSQEGSFYEQYF. V and J are TRBV4-3 and TRBJ2-7; D unresolved. In germline, CDR1 is LGHNA, CDR2 YSLEER. Trimming took 0 bases from V and 4 from J, leaving 10 bases between them. CDR3 length: 14 residues.